A single sample gave rise to the 14 T cell receptor beta chains below, sequenced in a study of T cells after posttransplantation cyclophosphamide. Busulfan-fludarabine conditioning, marrow transplant, and cyclophosphamide on days +3 and +4 were administered. Clones were read by immunoSEQ multiplex PCR, and TCRdb kept only the in-frame ones, dropping some. The table lists a few thousand clones, roughly 69% of them singletons. This sample comprised PBMCs, obtained after allogeneic stem cell transplant with posttransplant cyclophosphamide. These receptor sequences come from a male patient aged 55-69 years who received an allogeneic stem cell transplant from a related donor and was CMV-positive. Some T cells may be the graft donor's.

The chain recombines TRBV7-2 with TRBJ2-5; 9 bases fit TRBD1. There are 15 residues in the CDR3. Germline CDR1 is SGHTA and CDR2 is FQGNSA. V was clipped by 6 bases and J by 4 bases; unmatched bases: 9. As DNA, the CDR3 is TGTGCCAGCAGACCCGACAGGGGGATTGGAGAGACCCAGTACTTC. Encoded protein: CASRPDRGIGETQYF.

This chain connects TRBV5-1 to TRBJ2-7, with D hard to call. The V end lost 4 bases, the J end lost 6 bases, and 14 bases lay between the germline ends. The CDR3 is 13 residues long. Germline V gene sequence: CDR1 SGHRS, CDR2 YFSETQ. The CDR3 sequence is CASSPGNELEQYF. In DNA, the CDR3 is TGCGCCAGCAGCCCAGGAAACGAACTCGAGCAGTACTTC.

The V gene is TRBV30, the J gene TRBJ2-2; 9 nucleotides agree with TRBD2. Germline values: CDR1 GTSNPN, CDR2 SVGIG (reference sequence). V shed 4 bases and J 0 bases; nucleotides not matched to a gene: 3. The CDR3 extends over 15 amino acids. CDR3 nucleotides: TGTGCCTGGACCAGCGGGGGGCCGAACACCGGGGAGCTGTTTTTT. The encoded protein is CAWTSGGPNTGELFF.

This clone came up a few times. The CDR3 region is CASKRGWTGNQPQHF. The CDR3 region has the DNA TGTGCCAGCAAAAGGGGATGGACCGGCAATCAGCCCCAGCATTTT. The chain carries TRBV2 and TRBJ1-5; maybe TRBD1 (5 bases). CDR1 is SNHLY, CDR2 FYNNEI, per germline. V lost 7 bases and J lost 2, with 15 bases in between. The CDR3 runs 15 residues.

V and J are TRBV19 and TRBJ1-5; the D is unclear. Germline V gives CDR1 LNHDA, CDR2 SQIVND (reference sequence). CDR3 length: 15 amino acids. V lost 7 bases, J lost 4 bases, and 17 bases lay in between. CDR3: CASKRVERANQPQHF. CDR3 nucleotide sequence: TGTGCCAGTAAGCGGGTTGAAAGGGCTAATCAGCCCCAGCATTTT.

This clone was picked up a small number of times. The CDR3 region has the DNA TGTGCCAGCAGCATCTTACAGGAGACCCCATATGGCTACACCTTC. Encoded protein: CASSILQETPYGYTF. The chain combines TRBV11-2 with TRBJ1-2, with a possible D match to TRBD1 (5 bases). The germline V gene encodes CDR1 SGHAT and CDR2 FQNNGV. The CDR3 runs to 15 residues. Between the trimmed V and J ends, which lost 5 bases and 5 bases, there was a span of 18 bases.

The CDR3 sequence is CASSFRQGRNIQYF. The DNA of the CDR3 is TGTGCCAGCAGCTTCAGACAGGGGAGGAACATTCAGTACTTC. The chain carries TRBV7-2 and TRBJ2-4; 8 nucleotides line up with TRBD1. This CDR3 contains 14 residues. In germline, CDR1 is SGHTA, CDR2 FQGNSA. V was pared by 3 bases and J by 7 bases, with 5 bases of the junction left unmatched.

The genes are TRBV10-3 and TRBJ1-2, with 7 positions matching TRBD1. This CDR3 is built from 17 residues. Unmatched junction bases numbered 17, after V lost 3 bases and J lost 7 bases. The germline CDR1 and CDR2 sequences are ENHRY and SYGVKD. CDR3 sequence (DNA): TGTGCCATCAGTGACTCCAACCTTTACAGGGGTTCCGGTGGCTACACCTTC. As protein: CAISDSNLYRGSGGYTF.

The J gene is TRBJ2-1, the V gene TRBV29-1; 8 nucleotides match TRBD2. The CDR3 is 15 amino acids. Germline values: CDR1 SQVTM, CDR2 ANQGSEA. V gave up 7 bases and J gave up 7 bases; unmatched junction bases: 15. The CDR3 is CSETSGGPYGNEQFF. The CDR3, as DNA: TGCAGCGAGACGTCGGGGGGGCCCTATGGAAATGAGCAGTTCTTC.

This clone was observed a handful of times. The chain employs TRBV6-5 and TRBJ2-7, with 10 bases that match TRBD1. CDR3 length equals 15 residues. J lost 7 bases, V lost 2 bases, and 8 bases had no gene match. Germline loops: CDR1 MNHEY, CDR2 SVGAGI. CDR3 DNA sequence: TGTGCCAGCAGTTACGCCTTCGGGACAGGGGCAGAGCAGTACTTC. It translates to CASSYAFGTGAEQYF.

This clone was seen a single time. The chain employs TRBV6-5 and TRBJ1-5; D is unresolved. The CDR3 runs to 14 residues. Germline V CDR1 and CDR2: MNHEY, SVGAGI. Trimming took 7 bases from V and 0 from J, leaving 10 bases between them. DNA for the CDR3: TGTGCCAGCATTGCGACGGGTAGCAATCAGCCCCAGCATTTT. It codes for CASIATGSNQPQHF.

The V call is TRBV9, the J call TRBJ1-2, with D unresolved. V was cut by 3 bases and J by 3 bases, with 18 bases left in between. CDR3 size: 16 residues. The germline V gene has CDR1 SGDLS and CDR2 YYNGEE. CDR3 bases: TGTGCCAGCAGCGGACACCGACACGTAACCGACTATGGCTACACCTTC. Translation: CASSGHRHVTDYGYTF.

This chain uses TRBV4-3 with TRBJ1-2, with 9 bases identical to TRBD1. Germline V CDR1 and CDR2: LGHNA, YSLEER. The junction had 3 bases not matched to a gene; V was cut back by 0 bases and J by 4 bases. The CDR3 is made up of 15 amino acids. CDR3 in amino acids: CASSQDRGQGYGYTF. DNA for the CDR3: TGCGCCAGCAGCCAAGATCGGGGACAGGGCTATGGCTACACCTTC.

This chain connects TRBV2 to TRBJ2-3; 11 bases agree with TRBD1. V dropped 2 bases and J dropped 7; count of bases not matched to a gene: 8. The CDR3 totals 16 residues. Germline V gene lookup returns CDR1 SNHLY and CDR2 FYNNEI. The CDR3 sequence is CASSERLGQGGHTQYF. The CDR3 DNA sequence: TGTGCCAGCAGTGAAAGGTTGGGACAGGGGGGGCATACGCAGTATTTT.